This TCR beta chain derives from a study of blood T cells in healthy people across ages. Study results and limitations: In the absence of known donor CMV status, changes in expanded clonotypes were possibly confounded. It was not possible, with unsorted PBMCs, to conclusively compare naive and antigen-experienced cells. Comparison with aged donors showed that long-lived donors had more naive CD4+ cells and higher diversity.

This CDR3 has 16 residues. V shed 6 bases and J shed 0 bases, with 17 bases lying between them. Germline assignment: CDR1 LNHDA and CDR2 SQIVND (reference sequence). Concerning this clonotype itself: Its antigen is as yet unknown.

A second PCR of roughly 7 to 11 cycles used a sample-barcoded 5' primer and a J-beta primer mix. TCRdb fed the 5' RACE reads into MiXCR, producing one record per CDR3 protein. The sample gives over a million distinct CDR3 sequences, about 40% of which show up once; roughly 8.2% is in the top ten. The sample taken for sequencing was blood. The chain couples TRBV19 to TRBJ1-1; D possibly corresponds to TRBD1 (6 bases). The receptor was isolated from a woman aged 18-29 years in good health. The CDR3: CASRGGDNTLNTEAFF. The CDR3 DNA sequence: TGTGCCAGTAGAGGGGGAGACAATACTCTGAACACTGAAGCTTTCTTT. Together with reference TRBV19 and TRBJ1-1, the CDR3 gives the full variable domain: DGGITQSPKYLFRKEGQNVTLSCEQNLNHDAMYWYRQDPGQGLRLIYYSQIVNDFQKGDIAEGYSVSREKKESFPLTVTSAQKNPTAFYLCASRGGDNTLNTEAFFGQGTRLTVV.